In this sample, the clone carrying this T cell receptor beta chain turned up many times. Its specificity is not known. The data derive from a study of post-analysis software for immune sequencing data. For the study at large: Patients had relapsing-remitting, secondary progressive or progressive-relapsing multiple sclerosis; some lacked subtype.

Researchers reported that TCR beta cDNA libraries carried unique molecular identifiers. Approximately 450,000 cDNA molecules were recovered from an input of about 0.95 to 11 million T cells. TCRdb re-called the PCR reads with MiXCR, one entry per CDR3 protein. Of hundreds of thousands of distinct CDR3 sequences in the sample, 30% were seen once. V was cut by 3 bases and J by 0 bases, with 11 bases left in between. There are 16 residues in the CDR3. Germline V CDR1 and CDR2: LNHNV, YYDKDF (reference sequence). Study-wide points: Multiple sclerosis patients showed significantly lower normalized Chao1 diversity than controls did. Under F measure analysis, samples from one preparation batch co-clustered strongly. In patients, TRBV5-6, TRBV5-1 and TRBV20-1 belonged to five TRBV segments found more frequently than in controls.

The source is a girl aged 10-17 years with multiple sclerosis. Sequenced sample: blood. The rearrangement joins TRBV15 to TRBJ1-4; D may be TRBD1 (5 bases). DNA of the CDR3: TGTGCCACCAGCAGGCTTTGGGGCTCAACTAATGAAAAACTGTTTTTT. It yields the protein CATSRLWGSTNEKLFF.